This T cell receptor beta chain was profiled in a study of OX40 agonist ivuxolimab in advanced cancers. Looking at the study overall: Patients were infused with ivuxolimab every 2 weeks at 0.01 to 10 mg/kg.

General observations from the study: On average, CD8+ T cells had more expanded clones than CD4+. Some nonresponders additionally presented with little normalized T-cell clonal expansion.

The data were produced by immunoSEQ multiplex PCR, yet TCRdb's version contains in-frame clones alone and is incomplete. The sample contains about 89,000 clones, just over 90% of which appear only once. This CDR3 spans 14 amino acids. CDR1 SGHTA and CDR2 FQGNSA come from the germline V gene. The V end lost 1 base, the J end lost 6 bases, and 11 bases lay between the germline ends. In regard to this clone: Its antigen is currently unknown.

The TCR sequence derives from an adult with an advanced solid tumor such as melanoma, head and neck, liver or kidney cancer. The genes are TRBV7-2 and TRBJ2-3, with a tentative D call TRBD2 (5 bases). The sequenced sample was CD4+ or CD8+ T cells sorted from blood, obtained in a trial of the OX40 agonist ivuxolimab. The CDR3 coding sequence is TGTGCCAGCAGCTTAGATTCGGGGTTTGATACGCAGTATTTT. It codes for CASSLDSGFDTQYF.